One sample yielded the 2 T cell receptor beta chains listed below, sequenced in a study of blood T cell repertoires in COVID-19 (dated by TCRdb to 2019 to 2021). The library was prepared using the immunoSEQ multiplex PCR assay. Here the immuneACCESS table is served through TCRdb, limited to in-frame sequences with V and J called. Missing clones are a known gap in these copies; in checked studies unresolved V genes cover under half, and the rest lacks a known reason. In all, the sample holds 140,000 to 150,000 clones, and around 82% of those were seen once. In total, the top ten clones hold about 6% of the sample. The sequencing input was PBMCs or T cells enriched from blood (not recorded which). These receptors came from a woman aged 45 to 65 who had recovered from COVID-19.

This rearrangement joins TRBV7-2 to TRBJ1-1; 10 positions match TRBD1. Germline V lookup: CDR1 SGHTA, CDR2 FQGNSA. CDR3 size: 17 residues. The ends lost 5 bases at V and 4 bases at J; junction bases unmatched: 13. DNA of the CDR3: TGTGCCAGCAGCAGCGGGACAGGGGACCCAATCTCCACTGAAGCTTTCTTT. As protein: CASSSGTGDPISTEAFF.

This chain connects TRBV7-2 to TRBJ2-2; 12 bases map to TRBD2. The CDR3 has 15 residues. The V gene end was trimmed by 3 bases and the J gene end by 6 bases; junction bases not matched to a gene: 2. Germline values: CDR1 SGHTA, CDR2 FQGNSA. This CDR3 reads CASSLSSGRAGELFF. The CDR3 DNA sequence: TGTGCCAGCAGCTTGTCTAGCGGGAGGGCCGGGGAGCTGTTTTTT. Complete variable domain (other parts from reference TRBV7-2 and TRBJ2-2): GAGVSQSPSNKVTEKGKDVELRCDPISGHTALYWYRQSLGQGLEFLIYFQGNSAPDKSGLPSDRFSAERTGGSVSTLTIQRTQQEDSAVYLCASSLSSGRAGELFFGEGSRLTVL.